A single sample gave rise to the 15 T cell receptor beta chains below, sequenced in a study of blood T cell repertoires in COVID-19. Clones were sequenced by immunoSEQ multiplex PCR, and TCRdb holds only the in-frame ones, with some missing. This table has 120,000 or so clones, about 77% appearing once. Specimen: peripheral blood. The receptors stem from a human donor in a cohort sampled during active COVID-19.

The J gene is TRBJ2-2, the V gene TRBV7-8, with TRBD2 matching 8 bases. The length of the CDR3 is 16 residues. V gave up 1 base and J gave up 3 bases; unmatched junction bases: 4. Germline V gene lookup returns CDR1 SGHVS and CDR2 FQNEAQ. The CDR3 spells CASSLGAGVDTGELFF. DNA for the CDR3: TGTGCCAGCAGCTTAGGAGCGGGGGTCGACACCGGGGAGCTGTTTTTT.

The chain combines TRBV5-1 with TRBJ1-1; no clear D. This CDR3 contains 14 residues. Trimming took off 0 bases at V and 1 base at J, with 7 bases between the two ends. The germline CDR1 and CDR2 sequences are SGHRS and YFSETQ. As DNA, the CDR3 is TGCGCCAGCAGCTTGGGGCGGGCGAACACTGAAGCTTTCTTT. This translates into CASSLGRANTEAFF.

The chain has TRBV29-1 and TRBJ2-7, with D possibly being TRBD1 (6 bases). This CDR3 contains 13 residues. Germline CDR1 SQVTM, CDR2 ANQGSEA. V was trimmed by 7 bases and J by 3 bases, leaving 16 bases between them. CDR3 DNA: TGCAGCGGCGGCCAGGGGACGGGCTACGAGCAGTACTTC. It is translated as CSGGQGTGYEQYF.

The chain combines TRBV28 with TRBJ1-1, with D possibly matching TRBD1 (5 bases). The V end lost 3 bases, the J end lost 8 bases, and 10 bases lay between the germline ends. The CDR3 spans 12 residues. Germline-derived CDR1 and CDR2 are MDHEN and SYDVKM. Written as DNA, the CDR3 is TGTGCCAGCAGTTTCCAGCAGGGAGAAGCTTTCTTT. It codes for CASSFQQGEAFF.

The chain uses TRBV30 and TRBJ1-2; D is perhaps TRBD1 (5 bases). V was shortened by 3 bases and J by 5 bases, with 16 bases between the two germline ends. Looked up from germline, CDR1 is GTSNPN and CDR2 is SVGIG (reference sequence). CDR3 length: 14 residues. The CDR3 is CAWSPITGGYGYTF. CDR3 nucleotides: TGTGCCTGGAGCCCGATTACGGGGGGGTATGGCTACACCTTC.

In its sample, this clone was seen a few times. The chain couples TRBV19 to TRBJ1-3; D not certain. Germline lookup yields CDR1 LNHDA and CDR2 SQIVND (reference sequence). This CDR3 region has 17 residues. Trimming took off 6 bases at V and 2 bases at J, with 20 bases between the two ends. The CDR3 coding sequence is TGTGCCAGTAGCCCCCGAGCCAGACCGGAGGCTGGAAACACCATATATTTT. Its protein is CASSPRARPEAGNTIYF.

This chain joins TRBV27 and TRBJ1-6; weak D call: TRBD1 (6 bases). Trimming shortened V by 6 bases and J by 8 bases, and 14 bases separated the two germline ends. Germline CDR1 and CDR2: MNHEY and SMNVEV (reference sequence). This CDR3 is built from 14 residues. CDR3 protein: CASRSGTSDSPLHF. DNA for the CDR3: TGTGCCAGCAGGTCCGGGACATCAGATTCACCCCTCCACTTT.

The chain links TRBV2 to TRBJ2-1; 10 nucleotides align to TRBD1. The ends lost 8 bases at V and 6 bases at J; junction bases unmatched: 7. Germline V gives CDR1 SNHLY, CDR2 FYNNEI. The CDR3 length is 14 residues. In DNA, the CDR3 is TGTGCCAGCCGACAGGGGGCTATCCGCAATGAGCAGTTCTTC. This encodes CASRQGAIRNEQFF.

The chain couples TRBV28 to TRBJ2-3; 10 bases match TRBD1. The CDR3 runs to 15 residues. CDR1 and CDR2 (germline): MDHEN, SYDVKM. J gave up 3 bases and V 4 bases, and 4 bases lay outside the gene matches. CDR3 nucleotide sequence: TGTGCCAGCAGTTCAAGACAGGGGGCAACAGATACGCAGTATTTT. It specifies CASSSRQGATDTQYF.

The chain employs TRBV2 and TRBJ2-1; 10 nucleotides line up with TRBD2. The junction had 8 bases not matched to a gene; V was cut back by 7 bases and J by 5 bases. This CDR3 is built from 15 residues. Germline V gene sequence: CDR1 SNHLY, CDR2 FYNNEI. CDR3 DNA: TGTGCCAGCACCCTTCTAGCGGGAGCTCACAATGAGCAGTTCTTC. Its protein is CASTLLAGAHNEQFF.

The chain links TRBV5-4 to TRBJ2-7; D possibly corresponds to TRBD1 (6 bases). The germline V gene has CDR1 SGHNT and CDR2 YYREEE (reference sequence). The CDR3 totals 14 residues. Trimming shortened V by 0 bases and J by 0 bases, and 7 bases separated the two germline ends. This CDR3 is CASSLGGHSYEQYF. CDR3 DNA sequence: TGTGCCAGCAGCTTGGGGGGACACTCCTACGAGCAGTACTTC.

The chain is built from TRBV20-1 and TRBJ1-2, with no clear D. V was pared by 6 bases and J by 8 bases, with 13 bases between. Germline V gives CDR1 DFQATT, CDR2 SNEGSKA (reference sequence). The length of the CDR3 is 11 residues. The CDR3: CSARGSFGYTF. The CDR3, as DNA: TGCAGTGCCCGGGGTTCCTTCGGCTACACCTTC.

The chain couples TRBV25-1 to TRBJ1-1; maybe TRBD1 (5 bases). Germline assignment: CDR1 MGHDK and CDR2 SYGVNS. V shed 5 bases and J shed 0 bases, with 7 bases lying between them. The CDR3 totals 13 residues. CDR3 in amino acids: CASSSQVNTEAFF. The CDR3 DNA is TGTGCCAGCAGTTCACAGGTGAACACTGAAGCTTTCTTT. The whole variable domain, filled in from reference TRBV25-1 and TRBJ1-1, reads EADIYQTPRYLVIGTGKKITLECSQTMGHDKMYWYQQDPGMELHLIHYSYGVNSTEKGDLSSESTVSRIRTEHFPLTLESARPSHTSQYLCASSSQVNTEAFFGQGTRLTVV.

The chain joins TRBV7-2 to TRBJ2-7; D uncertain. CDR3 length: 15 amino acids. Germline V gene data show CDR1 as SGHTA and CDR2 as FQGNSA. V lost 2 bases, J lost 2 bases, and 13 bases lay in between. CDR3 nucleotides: TGTGCCAGCAGCTTACTAGGAGTCCTTACCTACGAGCAGTACTTC. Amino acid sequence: CASSLLGVLTYEQYF.

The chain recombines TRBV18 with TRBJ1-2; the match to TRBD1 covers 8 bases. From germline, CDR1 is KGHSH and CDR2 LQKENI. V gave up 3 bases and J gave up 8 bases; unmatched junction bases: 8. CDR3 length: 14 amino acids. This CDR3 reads CASSPVVTGGGYTF. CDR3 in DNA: TGTGCCAGCTCACCGGTCGTCACAGGGGGGGGCTACACCTTC.